Shown below are 30 T cell receptor beta chains from a single sample sequenced in a study of human T cells and chemical hapten exposure (dated by TCRdb to the early 2020s). Total RNA was isolated from unfractionated whole blood collected in Tempus Blood RNA tubes. Libraries came from 5' RACE. Sequencing was performed on an Illumina MiSeq. TCRdb reprocessing: public reads trimmed at Q25 with fastp, clones called with MiXCR, in-frame beta chains kept. Rows with a matching CDR3 protein are joined into one entry that keeps the most common DNA and genes. This sample is represented by 110,000 or so distinct CDR3 sequences; roughly a fifth of them were singletons. The ten largest clonotypes hold roughly 2.8% of the sample. These receptors were collected from a human donor in good health.

This clonotype showed up just a few times. This chain uses TRBV13 with TRBJ1-2; D remains ambiguous. The CDR3 consists of 15 residues. The ends were cut back, 0 bases at V and 0 bases at J, with 8 bases in the middle. Germline lookup yields CDR1 PRHDT and CDR2 FYEKMQ (reference sequence). Here the CDR3 reads CASSLGRSANYGYTF. CDR3 nucleotide sequence: TGTGCCAGCAGCTTAGGCCGGTCCGCTAACTATGGCTACACCTTC. Drawing the rest from reference TRBV13 and TRBJ1-2, the complete variable domain is AAGVIQSPRHLIKEKRETATLKCYPIPRHDTVYWYQQGPGQDPQFLISFYEKMQSDKGSIPDRFSAQQFSDYHSELNMSSLELGDSALYFCASSLGRSANYGYTFGSGTRLTVV.

This clonotype was counted between two and nine times. The chain carries TRBV28 and TRBJ2-7; a weak D match, TRBD2 (6 bases). Germline V gene lookup returns CDR1 MDHEN and CDR2 SYDVKM. The CDR3 has 15 residues. V shed 1 base and J shed 4 bases, with 14 bases lying between them. CDR3 residues: CASSLYGRKVYEQYF. The CDR3 DNA sequence: TGTGCCAGCAGTTTATACGGGAGAAAGGTGTACGAGCAGTACTTC.

In this sample, this clonotype turned up a few times. J is TRBJ1-5 and V is TRBV2; D might be TRBD1 (5 bases). Trimming removed 5 bases at V and 0 bases at J, with 8 bases between. Germline CDR1 and CDR2: SNHLY and FYNNEI. The CDR3 loop spans 14 amino acids. CDR3 region: CASSRQSSNQPQHF. The CDR3 nucleotides read TGTGCCAGCAGTAGACAGAGTAGCAATCAGCCCCAGCATTTT.

This clonotype was counted only a few times. This sequence joins TRBV20-1 and TRBJ1-5, with 7 bases matching TRBD1. The trim removed 2 bases at V and 0 bases at J, leaving 13 bases unmatched. The germline CDR1 and CDR2 sequences are DFQATT and SNEGSKA (reference sequence). CDR3 length: 18 residues. The CDR3, as DNA: TGCAGTGCTAGAATTGAACCGGGACAGACCTATAGCAATCAGCCCCAGCATTTT. Its translation is CSARIEPGQTYSNQPQHF.

A few counts support this clonotype. This chain uses TRBV7-9 with TRBJ1-2, with D possibly TRBD1 on 6 matching bases. The CDR3 is 15 amino acids. The V end lost 4 bases, the J end lost 3 bases, and 15 bases lay between the germline ends. Germline V gene data show CDR1 as SEHNR and CDR2 as FQNEAQ (reference sequence). CDR3 loop: CASSSTGPFDYGYTF. The CDR3, as DNA: TGTGCCAGCAGCTCTACAGGGCCCTTCGACTATGGCTACACCTTC.

The V and J genes are TRBV4-2 and TRBJ2-1, with 13 bases lining up with TRBD2. Germline V gene sequence: CDR1 LGHNA, CDR2 YNFKEQ. The CDR3 loop spans 18 amino acids. J gave up 3 bases and V 0 bases, and 5 bases lay outside the gene matches. The CDR3 loop reads CASSQERGTSGDYNEQFF. The CDR3 nucleotides are TGTGCCAGCAGCCAAGAAAGGGGGACTAGCGGGGACTACAATGAGCAGTTCTTC.

This clonotype was observed a few times. The V gene is TRBV28, the J gene TRBJ2-7, with 7 bases matching TRBD1. The CDR3 totals 14 residues. Trimming took 3 bases from V and 5 from J; bases not matched to a gene: 7. The germline V gene has CDR1 MDHEN and CDR2 SYDVKM. The chain's CDR3 is CASSLLQGSHEQYF. The CDR3, as DNA: TGTGCCAGCAGTTTGCTACAGGGGTCCCACGAGCAGTACTTC.

This clonotype was observed a few times. This chain uses TRBV6-2 or TRBV6-3 with TRBJ1-1; 7 nucleotides agree with TRBD1. The CDR3 is made up of 13 amino acids. V lost 4 bases, J lost 10 bases, and 9 bases stayed unmatched. Looked up from germline, CDR1 is MNHEY and CDR2 is SVGEGT. CDR3 loop: CASSSLRGIRAFF. The CDR3 nucleotides are TGTGCCAGCAGTTCACTCAGGGGGATAAGAGCTTTCTTT.

This clonotype occurred a few times. This rearrangement joins TRBV4-1 to TRBJ2-1; 9 bases are shared with TRBD2. The CDR3 runs 17 residues. Per germline, CDR1 MGHRA and CDR2 YSYEKL. Losses at the gene ends were 0 bases for V and 2 bases for J; bases not matched to a gene: 5. The CDR3 loop is CASSQDYRTSAYNEQFF. The CDR3 region has the DNA TGCGCCAGCAGCCAAGATTACCGGACTAGCGCCTACAATGAGCAGTTCTTC.

Only a few counts were recorded for this clonotype. The rearrangement uses TRBV9 and TRBJ2-3, with 14 bases aligning to TRBD2. Germline CDR1 is SGDLS and CDR2 is YYNGEE. This CDR3 comprises 17 residues. V lost 4 bases and J lost 5; bases outside the gene matches: 9. The CDR3: CASSHRLAGGGGDTQYF. Here the CDR3 DNA reads TGTGCCAGCAGCCACCGACTAGCGGGAGGGGGCGGAGATACGCAGTATTTT.

CDR3 nucleotides: TGTGCCAGCAGTTCCAATTGGTCCCCTAGGGACCTAGCGGTCTTCATGTACGAGCAGTACTTC. Its translation: CASSSNWSPRDLAVFMYEQYF. The genes are TRBV28 and TRBJ2-7, with TRBD2 matching 7 bases. Germline assignment: CDR1 MDHEN and CDR2 SYDVKM. Trimming cost V 4 bases and J 4 bases; bases outside gene matches: 28. The CDR3 extends over 21 amino acids.

The V call is TRBV20-1, the J call TRBJ2-7; maybe TRBD2 (7 bases). The CDR3 length is 15 residues. V gave up 3 bases and J gave up 5 bases, with 20 bases separating them. Germline CDR1 is DFQATT and CDR2 is SNEGSKA (reference sequence). Written as DNA, the CDR3 is TGCAGTGCTAGGAGGGGGGGGGCGCAAATGGACGAGCAGTACTTC. It is translated as CSARRGGAQMDEQYF.

This clonotype was observed a handful of times. The chain joins TRBV5-5 to TRBJ1-4; unclear D gene. This CDR3 comprises 13 residues. Trimming took off 2 bases at V and 11 bases at J, with 13 bases between the two ends. Germline CDR1 SGHKS, CDR2 YYEKEE (reference sequence). This CDR3 reads CASSFMPEAKLFF. Here the CDR3 DNA reads TGTGCCAGCAGCTTTATGCCGGAGGCGAAACTGTTTTTT.

This clonotype appeared a few times. The V and J genes are TRBV6-5 and TRBJ1-1; D is ambiguous. There are 15 residues in the CDR3. V lost 5 bases and J lost 0, with 13 bases in between. In germline, CDR1 is MNHEY, CDR2 SVGAGI. CDR3: CASSHNTPVNTEAFF. For the CDR3, the DNA is TGTGCCAGCAGTCACAATACCCCAGTGAACACTGAAGCTTTCTTT.

The CDR3 sequence: CATSDPDPGARYGYTF. The CDR3 DNA follows: TGTGCCACCAGTGACCCCGACCCGGGGGCGCGGTATGGCTACACCTTC. J is TRBJ1-2 and V is TRBV24-1; D might be TRBD1 (6 bases). The CDR3 loop spans 16 amino acids. Germline assignment: CDR1 KGHDR and CDR2 SFDVKD. V was trimmed by 4 bases and J by 5 bases, leaving 19 bases between them.

The table lists this clonotype with a few counts. V gene TRBV20-1 combines with J gene TRBJ2-3; D tentatively fits TRBD1 or TRBD2 (5 bases each). The CDR3 runs to 16 residues. Between the trimmed V and J ends, which lost 0 bases and 4 bases, there was a span of 17 bases. Looked up from germline, CDR1 is DFQATT and CDR2 is SNEGSKA (reference sequence). The CDR3 DNA reads TGCAGTGCTAGAGATTTAACGGGGACCAGGGCAGATACGCAGTATTTT. This codes for CSARDLTGTRADTQYF.

Only a few counts were recorded for this clonotype. The V and J genes are TRBV19 and TRBJ2-5, with D maybe TRBD1 (6 bases). The CDR3 covers 16 residues. Germline values: CDR1 LNHDA, CDR2 SQIVND (reference sequence). Deletions cut 5 bases from V and 4 bases from J, with 20 bases between. CDR3 loop: CASSPASQGMRETQYF. In DNA, the CDR3 is TGTGCCAGTAGTCCCGCATCCCAGGGGATGAGAGAGACCCAGTACTTC.

J is TRBJ2-7 and V is TRBV6-1; D remains ambiguous. V was pared by 1 base and J by 7 bases, with 11 bases between. CDR1 and CDR2 from the germline V gene are MNHNS and SASEGT. This CDR3 has 13 amino acids. The CDR3 DNA reads as TGTGCCAGCAGTGAAGTGGGCCCTGGAGAGCAGTACTTC. This gives the protein CASSEVGPGEQYF.

This clonotype has only a few counts. The J gene is TRBJ2-1, the V gene TRBV13; the match to TRBD2 covers 9 bases. The V gene's germline CDR1 is PRHDT and CDR2 FYEKMQ (reference sequence). J lost 5 bases, V lost 2 bases, and 10 bases had no gene match. The CDR3 extends over 17 amino acids. Written as DNA, the CDR3 is TGTGCCAGCAGCTTAATCCTAGCGGGAATACAGCACAATGAGCAGTTCTTC. Protein product: CASSLILAGIQHNEQFF.

Only a few counts were recorded for this clonotype. The chain couples TRBV28 to TRBJ1-5; D may be TRBD1 (5 bases). The germline V and J ends were trimmed by 5 bases and 0 bases, with 8 bases remaining between them. CDR3 length equals 14 residues. Looked up from germline, CDR1 is MDHEN and CDR2 is SYDVKM. This chain's CDR3 is CASSRDDSNQPQHF. CDR3 in DNA: TGTGCCAGCAGTAGGGACGATAGCAATCAGCCCCAGCATTTT.

The chain combines TRBV6-2 or TRBV6-3 with TRBJ2-5; D gene uncertain. Germline CDR1 is MNHEY and CDR2 is SVGEGT. V lost 5 bases and J 5 bases, leaving 15 bases between the germline ends. The CDR3 spans 14 residues. CDR3 DNA sequence: TGTGCCAGCAGTCGCGTGAGCCGTACGGAGACCCAGTACTTC. Translation gives CASSRVSRTETQYF.

This clonotype was found once. The gene calls are TRBV2 and TRBJ2-3, with D unclear. The ends were cut back, 7 bases at V and 3 bases at J, with 11 bases in the middle. This CDR3 is 13 amino acids long. The germline CDR1 and CDR2 sequences are SNHLY and FYNNEI. The CDR3 reads CASNGQGTDTQYF. The CDR3 nucleotides read TGTGCCAGCAATGGCCAAGGGACAGATACGCAGTATTTT.

The V call is TRBV29-1, the J call TRBJ2-3; TRBD2 agrees at 9 bases. CDR1 is SQVTM, CDR2 ANQGSEA, per germline. Germline trimming cut 6 bases from V and 6 bases from J; bases unmatched to any gene: 10. The CDR3 totals 14 residues. The CDR3 sequence: CSVPGATSGDTQYF. The DNA of the CDR3 is TGCAGCGTCCCAGGGGCGACTAGCGGTGATACGCAGTATTTT.

In this sample, this clonotype turned up a few times. The rearrangement links TRBV15 to TRBJ1-5, with D perhaps TRBD1 (5 bases). The CDR3 has 15 amino acids. Germline CDR1 and CDR2: LNHNV and YYDKDF (reference sequence). V lost 2 bases and J 0 bases, leaving 8 bases between the germline ends. In DNA, the CDR3 is TGTGCCACCAGCAGAACGGGGGATAGCAATCAGCCCCAGCATTTT. This encodes CATSRTGDSNQPQHF.

This clonotype was seen a few times. The CDR3 sequence is CASSLQGVYGYTF. The CDR3 nucleotides read TGTGCCAGCAGCCTACAGGGTGTCTATGGCTACACCTTC. This chain joins TRBV6-5 and TRBJ1-2; TRBD1 might be the D (6 bases). CDR1 and CDR2 from the germline V gene are MNHEY and SVGAGI. This CDR3 contains 13 residues. Trimming stripped 6 bases from V and 4 bases from J, with 12 bases between.

The CDR3 sequence is CASSEEGETQYF. The CDR3 DNA reads TGTGCCAGCAGCGAGGAGGGAGAGACCCAGTACTTC. The chain combines TRBV21-1 with TRBJ2-5; the D segment call TRBD2 is taken from the table without a DNA check. TRBV21-1 is reported as a pseudogene. This CDR3 spans 12 amino acids.

This clonotype showed up just a few times. J is TRBJ1-2 and V is TRBV5-1, with 8 bases matching TRBD1. Germline values: CDR1 SGHRS, CDR2 YFSETQ. The CDR3 loop spans 15 amino acids. Trimming removed 4 bases from V and 6 bases from J; junction bases left unmatched: 11. The CDR3 region has the DNA TGCGCCAGCAGCACACAGGGGGATAGGATCGATGGCTACACCTTC. Its translation: CASSTQGDRIDGYTF.

This clonotype was picked up a small number of times. The chain couples TRBV2 to TRBJ2-1; 7 bases agree with TRBD2. Germline V CDR1 and CDR2: SNHLY, FYNNEI. The CDR3 totals 14 residues. V was clipped by 7 bases and J by 5 bases; unmatched bases: 8. CDR3 residues: CASTSLAGDNEQFF. CDR3 in DNA: TGTGCCAGCACCTCTTTGGCGGGAGACAATGAGCAGTTCTTC.

This clonotype was counted only a few times. CDR3 protein: CASSESWGTNEKLFF. The CDR3 DNA is TGTGCCAGCAGTGAATCTTGGGGAACTAATGAAAAACTGTTTTTT. The J gene is TRBJ1-4, the V gene TRBV6-4; no clear D gene. V lost 3 bases and J 1 base, leaving 9 bases between the germline ends. This CDR3 is built from 15 residues. From germline, CDR1 is MRHNA and CDR2 SNTAGT.

The chain links TRBV2 to TRBJ1-4; D perhaps matches TRBD1 (5 bases). The CDR3 spans 14 residues. The V end was cut by 6 bases, the J end by 1 base, with 9 bases between. The germline V gene has CDR1 SNHLY and CDR2 FYNNEI. The CDR3 DNA is TGTGCCAGCAGGGGACGGAGAACTAATGAAAAACTGTTTTTT. It encodes CASRGRRTNEKLFF.